Below are 2 T cell receptor beta chains sequenced from a single sample in a study of blood T cell repertoires in COVID-19. The repertoire was sequenced with immunoSEQ multiplex PCR; TCRdb's copy has only in-frame clones and lacks some. The table has hundreds of thousands of clones, less than 90% seen once. Sequencing was carried out using peripheral blood. These receptors all come from a woman in her seventies with active or convalescent COVID-19.

This rearrangement joins TRBV7-2 to TRBJ1-1; perhaps TRBD1 as D (5 bases). Trimming stripped 0 bases from V and 10 bases from J, with 15 bases between. Germline V gene sequence: CDR1 SGHTA, CDR2 FQGNSA. The CDR3 is made up of 14 amino acids. This CDR3 is CASSLAGGGGRAFF. CDR3 nucleotides: TGTGCCAGCAGCTTAGCAGGAGGCGGGGGAAGAGCTTTCTTT.

The chain is built from TRBV5-1 and TRBJ2-2; the match to TRBD1 covers 7 bases. The CDR3 length is 14 residues. After removal of 5 bases from V and 8 bases from J, the junction contained 9 bases not matched to a gene. The V gene's germline CDR1 is SGHRS and CDR2 YFSETQ. CDR3 DNA: TGCGCCAGCAGAGCTCTCGACAGGGCAGGGGAGCTGTTTTTT. It codes for CASRALDRAGELFF. Full variable domain (remainder filled in from reference TRBV5-1 and TRBJ2-2): KAGVTQTPRYLIKTRGQQVTLSCSPISGHRSVSWYQQTPGQGLQFLFEYFSETQRNKGNFPGRFSGRQFSNSRSEMNVSTLELGDSALYLCASRALDRAGELFFGEGSRLTVL.